This TCR beta chain stems from a study of T cells in Graves' hyperthyroidism and ophthalmopathy. The study, taken as a whole, reports: Clonotypes that were expanded in thyroid above 0.001 mostly appeared in blood too. Patients with ophthalmopathy were separated from those with stable hyperthyroidism by a 13 V-J model. Ophthalmopathy was model-predicted a median roughly 6.5 months pre-onset.

This CDR3 is built from 14 residues. Germline lookup yields CDR1 SGHVS and CDR2 FQNEAQ. V lost 5 bases and J lost 1, with 11 bases in between. TCR beta CDR3 region amplification was performed from RNA transcripts. The HTBI set primed first-round TCR CDR3 RT-PCR. TCRdb processed the multiplex PCR reads anew with MiXCR; each CDR3 protein has one entry. In the table there are more than 50,000 distinct CDR3 sequences, roughly 52% of which are singletons. This clonotype showed up many times. The target antigen is unknown. Uncontrolled infections, other autoimmune diseases, pregnancy or lactation led to exclusion of patients.

Sequenced: blood. The chain links TRBV7-8 to TRBJ2-5; either TRBD1 or TRBD2 may supply D (5 bases each). This sequence originates from a woman aged 30 to 39 with Graves' ophthalmopathy. The CDR3 protein is CASSATGGQETQYF. CDR3 DNA: TGTGCCAGCAGCGCCACAGGAGGCCAAGAGACCCAGTACTTC.